This T cell receptor beta chain was captured in a study of T cells expressing NK-cell markers. The study's findings and limits: These clonotypes also led the CD3+CD56-NKG2C+ fraction in a few donors. What remained unclear was the HCMV specificity of expanded NKG2C+ T cell clones. In roughly six donors, dominant NKG2C+ clonotypes were about 1.0-8% of CD8+ T cells.

Researchers built TCR beta cDNA using 5'RACE template switching with UMIs. TCRdb reprocessed the 5' RACE reads; each CDR3 protein has one entry and no DNA is given. This repertoire includes about 380,000 distinct CDR3 sequences. Turning to this clonotype: The antigen remains undetermined.

The sample taken for sequencing was blood T cells: a sorted CD56 or NKG2C T cell subset, CD4+ or CD8+ T cells, or bulk PBMC T cells (not recorded which). The origin of this receptor is a man aged 18 to 69 in good health.

CDR3 amino acids: CASSRGGVGTEAFF. The J gene is TRBJ1-1, the V gene TRBV3-1. The CDR3 runs 14 residues. The germline V gene has CDR1 LGHDT and CDR2 YNNKEL (reference sequence).